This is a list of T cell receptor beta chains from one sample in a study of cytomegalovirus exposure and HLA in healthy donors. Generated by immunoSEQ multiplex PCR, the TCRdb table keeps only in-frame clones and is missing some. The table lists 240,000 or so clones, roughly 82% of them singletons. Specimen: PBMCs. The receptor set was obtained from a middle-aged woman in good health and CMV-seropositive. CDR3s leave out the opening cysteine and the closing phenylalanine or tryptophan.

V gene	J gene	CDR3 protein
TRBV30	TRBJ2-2	ALGGIGELF
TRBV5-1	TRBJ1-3	ASSLDQASSGNTIY
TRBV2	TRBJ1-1	ASSRTGDTEAF
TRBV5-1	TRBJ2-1	ASSLARGGLDEQF
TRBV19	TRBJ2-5	ASSIRRGQETQY
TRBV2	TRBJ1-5	ASSLDTISNQPQH
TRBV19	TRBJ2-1	ASSRVHLAGVEQF
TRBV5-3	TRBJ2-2	ARSSGGENSGVGELF
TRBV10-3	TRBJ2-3	ASSEDLRDTQY
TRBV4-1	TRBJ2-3	ASSQDALLTDTQY
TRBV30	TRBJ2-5	AWSQGQTSRAGGGWQTQY
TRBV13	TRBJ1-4	ASSSTKQGFGYGEKLF
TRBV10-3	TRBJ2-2	AITSSGTGELF
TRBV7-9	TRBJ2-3	ASSLGSGTVADTQY
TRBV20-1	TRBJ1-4	SAREGEKLF
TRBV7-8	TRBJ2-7	ASSPNVAGDEQY
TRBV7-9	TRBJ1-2	ASSSSAAYGYT
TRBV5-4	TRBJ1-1	ASSLEIAVNTEAF
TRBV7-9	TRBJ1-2	ASSLEEGGYT
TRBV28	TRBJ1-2	ASSLREPPGYGYT
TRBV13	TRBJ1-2	ASSFWDRANYGYT
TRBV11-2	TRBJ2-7	ASSWGRASYEQY
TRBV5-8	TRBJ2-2	ASSLGDRGHTGELF
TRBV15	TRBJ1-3	ATSRAGHDSGNTIY